The 18 T cell receptor beta chains in this list originate from one sample, sequenced in a study of T cell responses to AZD1222 COVID-19 vaccine. Here immunoSEQ multiplex PCR was the method, and the copy in TCRdb shows in-frame clones only, minus some. Of more than 150,000 clones listed, about 90% are singletons. Here the sequenced sample was peripheral blood, taken 28 days after the second AZD1222 dose. These receptors all stem from an adult who received the AZD1222 COVID-19 vaccine.

V is TRBV11-2 and J is TRBJ2-2; 7 bases align to TRBD2. The CDR3 contains 18 residues. V lost 5 bases and J lost 1; bases outside the gene matches: 13. Germline assignment: CDR1 SGHAT and CDR2 FQNNGV. The CDR3 DNA sequence: TGTGCCAGCAGCCCCGGCAGAATCGGGGGGAGGAACACCGGGGAGCTGTTTTTT. This encodes CASSPGRIGGRNTGELFF.

This clone was picked up a small number of times. This chain joins TRBV6-1 and TRBJ1-4, with 11 bases that match TRBD1. The CDR3 is made up of 16 amino acids. Germline CDR1 and CDR2: MNHNS and SASEGT. V shed 4 bases, J shed 6 bases, and the junction held 7 bases outside the gene matches. The CDR3 sequence: CASSVSGTGGYEKLFF. Here the CDR3 DNA reads TGTGCCAGCAGTGTATCCGGGACAGGGGGATATGAAAAACTGTTTTTT.

This chain connects TRBV21-1 to TRBJ2-3; whether TRBD1, the table's D call, matches the DNA was not checked. TRBV21-1 has pseudogene status. The CDR3 runs to 13 residues. CDR3 in amino acids: CASSKQGTDTQYF. CDR3 nucleotides: TGTGCCAGCAGCAAACAGGGAACAGATACGCAGTATTTT.

As for this clone: The same CDR3 can be traced to other DNA sequences in this sample. V is TRBV7-2 and J is TRBJ1-2, with TRBD1 identical over 8 bases. Germline V CDR1 and CDR2: SGHTA, FQGNSA. CDR3 length equals 14 residues. The V and J ends lost 2 bases and 7 bases, in that order; junction bases with no gene match: 6. This chain's CDR3 is CASSLSGTGGGYTF. The CDR3 coding sequence is TGTGCCAGCAGCTTATCAGGGACAGGCGGTGGCTACACCTTC.

The J gene is TRBJ1-5, the V gene TRBV2; maybe TRBD1 (6 bases). V shed 5 bases and J shed 3 bases, with 14 bases lying between them. In germline, CDR1 is SNHLY, CDR2 FYNNEI. The CDR3 runs to 15 residues. In nucleotides, the CDR3 is TGTGCCAGCAGTTTACAGGGAAGAAACAATCAGCCCCAGCATTTT. The encoded protein is CASSLQGRNNQPQHF.

This sequence joins TRBV11-2 and TRBJ2-3; weak D call: TRBD2 (6 bases). The CDR3 covers 14 residues. Germline assignment: CDR1 SGHAT and CDR2 FQNNGV. The V end was cut by 5 bases, the J end by 6 bases, with 15 bases between. The CDR3 here is CASSTQGAGDTQYF. As DNA, the CDR3 is TGTGCCAGCAGCACGCAAGGTGCGGGGGATACGCAGTATTTT.

The V and J genes are TRBV28 and TRBJ1-5; TRBD1 aligns across 8 bases. Germline V gene data show CDR1 as MDHEN and CDR2 as SYDVKM. The CDR3 extends over 15 amino acids. Trimming cost V 4 bases and J 5 bases; bases outside gene matches: 7. CDR3 protein: CASSSGTGYYQPQHF. CDR3 sequence (DNA): TGTGCCAGCAGTTCCGGGACAGGCTATTATCAGCCCCAGCATTTT.

V gene TRBV5-4 combines with J gene TRBJ1-2; D not resolved. Germline assignment: CDR1 SGHNT and CDR2 YYREEE (reference sequence). This CDR3 is built from 12 residues. Trimming cost V 6 bases and J 7 bases, with 13 bases left between them. This CDR3 is CASTRRVGGYTF. In nucleotides, the CDR3 is TGTGCCAGCACCAGGAGGGTGGGTGGCTACACCTTC. The entire variable domain, with the rest obtained from reference TRBV5-4 and TRBJ1-2, is as follows: ETGVTQSPTHLIKTRGQQVTLRCSSQSGHNTVSWYQQALGQGPQFIFQYYREEENGRGNFPPRFSGLQFPNYSSELNVNALELDDSALYLCASTRRVGGYTFGSGTRLTVV.

The rearrangement links TRBV19 to TRBJ2-2, with D hard to call. The CDR3 loop spans 12 amino acids. Trimming removed 10 bases at V and 5 bases at J, with 11 bases between. Germline CDR1 LNHDA, CDR2 SQIVND (reference sequence). This chain's CDR3 is CATLRHTGELFF. The CDR3 DNA follows: TGTGCCACCCTAAGACATACCGGGGAGCTGTTTTTT. The entire variable domain, with the rest obtained from reference TRBV19 and TRBJ2-2, is as follows: DGGITQSPKYLFRKEGQNVTLSCEQNLNHDAMYWYRQDPGQGLRLIYYSQIVNDFQKGDIAEGYSVSREKKESFPLTVTSAQKNPTAFYLCATLRHTGELFFGEGSRLTVL.

This chain connects TRBV10-3 to TRBJ1-1, with D possibly TRBD1 on 5 matching bases. The V end lost 6 bases, the J end lost 2 bases, and 10 bases lay between the germline ends. The CDR3 loop spans 13 amino acids. Germline CDR1 and CDR2: ENHRY and SYGVKD. CDR3 residues: CAIRRDGNTEAFF. The DNA of the CDR3 is TGTGCCATCAGGAGGGACGGCAACACTGAAGCTTTCTTT.

The chain carries TRBV24-1 and TRBJ2-2; TRBD2 matches at 10 bases. This CDR3 is built from 15 residues. After removal of 3 bases from V and 4 bases from J, the junction contained 1 base not matched to a gene. Germline V gene data show CDR1 as KGHDR and CDR2 as SFDVKD. CDR3 in amino acids: CATSDSGGATGELFF. As DNA, the CDR3 is TGTGCCACCAGTGATAGCGGGGGGGCCACCGGGGAGCTGTTTTTT.

This rearrangement joins TRBV19 to TRBJ2-2; no reliable D call. Germline values: CDR1 LNHDA, CDR2 SQIVND (reference sequence). This CDR3 is built from 19 residues. V was pared by 3 bases and J by 2 bases, with 22 bases between. This CDR3 reads CASSIWALGRNLNTGELFF. The CDR3 region has the DNA TGTGCCAGTAGTATTTGGGCGTTGGGCAGGAATTTAAACACCGGGGAGCTGTTTTTT.

The chain joins TRBV30 to TRBJ1-5; unclear D gene. Germline V gene sequence: CDR1 GTSNPN, CDR2 SVGIG (reference sequence). The CDR3 extends over 14 amino acids. V was shortened by 1 base and J by 1 base, with 8 bases between the two germline ends. The CDR3 nucleotides read TGTGCCTGGAGTGGACGGGTAAGCAATCAGCCCCAGCATTTT. It translates to CAWSGRVSNQPQHF.

The V and J genes are TRBV6-5 and TRBJ1-1; 7 nucleotides agree with TRBD1. This CDR3 is 14 amino acids long. The trim removed 8 bases at V and 6 bases at J, leaving 12 bases unmatched. Germline loops: CDR1 MNHEY, CDR2 SVGAGI. CDR3 DNA sequence: TGTGCCAGCCAACCCGGACAGGAGAGGCCTGAAGCTTTCTTT. Protein: CASQPGQERPEAFF.

The chain joins TRBV6-4 to TRBJ2-3; the match to TRBD2 covers 12 bases. CDR3 length: 16 residues. The trim removed 2 bases at V and 9 bases at J, leaving 9 bases unmatched. In germline, CDR1 is MRHNA, CDR2 SNTAGT. CDR3 amino acids: CASSDTRTSGVNTQYF. The CDR3 coding sequence is TGTGCCAGCAGTGACACGCGGACTAGCGGGGTCAACACGCAGTATTTT.

V is TRBV6-1 and J is TRBJ1-5; the D is unclear. Germline V gene lookup returns CDR1 MNHNS and CDR2 SASEGT. This CDR3 region has 14 residues. V gave up 2 bases and J gave up 7 bases, with 12 bases separating them. In DNA, the CDR3 is TGTGCCAGCAGTGAACGCCAAATTGGGCAGCCCCAGCATTTT. Its translation: CASSERQIGQPQHF.

The V call is TRBV5-1, the J call TRBJ1-1, with a possible D match to TRBD1 (5 bases). Germline V gene data show CDR1 as SGHRS and CDR2 as YFSETQ. Trimming removed 6 bases at V and 1 base at J, with 13 bases between. This CDR3 has 14 amino acids. The CDR3 here is CASMQGSTNTEAFF. The CDR3 DNA is TGCGCCAGCATGCAGGGTTCGACGAACACTGAAGCTTTCTTT.

This clone was picked up one time. The rearrangement links TRBV11-2 to TRBJ1-1; D is unclear. Germline loops: CDR1 SGHAT, CDR2 FQNNGV. V lost 1 base and J lost 1, with 13 bases in between. The CDR3 covers 16 residues. CDR3 amino acids: CASSLGVRRRNTEAFF. The CDR3 nucleotides read TGTGCCAGCAGCTTAGGGGTGAGGAGGAGGAACACTGAAGCTTTCTTT.